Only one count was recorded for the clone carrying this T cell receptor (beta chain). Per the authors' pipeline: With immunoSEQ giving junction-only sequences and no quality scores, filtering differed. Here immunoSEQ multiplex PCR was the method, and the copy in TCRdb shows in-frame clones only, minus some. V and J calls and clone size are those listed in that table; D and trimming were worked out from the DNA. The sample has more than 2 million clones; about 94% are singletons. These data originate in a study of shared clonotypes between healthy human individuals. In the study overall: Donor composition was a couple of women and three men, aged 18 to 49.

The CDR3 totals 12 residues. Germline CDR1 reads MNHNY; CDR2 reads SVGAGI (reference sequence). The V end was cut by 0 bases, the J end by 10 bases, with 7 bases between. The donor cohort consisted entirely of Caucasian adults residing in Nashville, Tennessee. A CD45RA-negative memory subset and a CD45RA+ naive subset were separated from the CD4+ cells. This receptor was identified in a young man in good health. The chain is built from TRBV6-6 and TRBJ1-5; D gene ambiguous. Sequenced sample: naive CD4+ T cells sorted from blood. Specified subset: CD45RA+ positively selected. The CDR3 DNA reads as TGTGCCAGCAGTTACTCAGGCGGACCCCAGCATTTT. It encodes CASSYSGGPQHF.